This T cell receptor (beta chain) is drawn from a study of T cells after yellow fever vaccination. Study results and limitations: Bulk-population clonotypes that are abundant could appear as contaminants in FACS-sorted repertoires.

Details on this clonotype: The antigen is not known.

The CDR3 covers 15 residues. Germline V gives CDR1 SGHRS, CDR2 YFSETQ. J was trimmed by 0 bases and V by 5 bases; bases with no gene match: 7. MiXCR, run by TCRdb on the 5' RACE reads, gives a single entry per CDR3 protein. The sample contains 300,000 to 450,000 distinct CDR3 sequences, around 6.4% of which appear only once. This sequence originates from a man younger than 40 who received the YFV17D yellow fever vaccine. Source: PBMCs, taken 5 days after the yellow fever booster vaccination. The J gene is TRBJ1-2, the V gene TRBV5-1; TRBD1 matches at 7 bases. Here the CDR3 DNA reads TGCGCCAGCAGGGGTAACAGGGGCCCTAACTATGGCTACACCTTC. Residues: CASRGNRGPNYGYTF. The complete variable domain, with remaining parts taken from reference TRBV5-1 and TRBJ1-2, reads KAGVTQTPRYLIKTRGQQVTLSCSPISGHRSVSWYQQTPGQGLQFLFEYFSETQRNKGNFPGRFSGRQFSNSRSEMNVSTLELGDSALYLCASRGNRGPNYGYTFGSGTRLTVV.